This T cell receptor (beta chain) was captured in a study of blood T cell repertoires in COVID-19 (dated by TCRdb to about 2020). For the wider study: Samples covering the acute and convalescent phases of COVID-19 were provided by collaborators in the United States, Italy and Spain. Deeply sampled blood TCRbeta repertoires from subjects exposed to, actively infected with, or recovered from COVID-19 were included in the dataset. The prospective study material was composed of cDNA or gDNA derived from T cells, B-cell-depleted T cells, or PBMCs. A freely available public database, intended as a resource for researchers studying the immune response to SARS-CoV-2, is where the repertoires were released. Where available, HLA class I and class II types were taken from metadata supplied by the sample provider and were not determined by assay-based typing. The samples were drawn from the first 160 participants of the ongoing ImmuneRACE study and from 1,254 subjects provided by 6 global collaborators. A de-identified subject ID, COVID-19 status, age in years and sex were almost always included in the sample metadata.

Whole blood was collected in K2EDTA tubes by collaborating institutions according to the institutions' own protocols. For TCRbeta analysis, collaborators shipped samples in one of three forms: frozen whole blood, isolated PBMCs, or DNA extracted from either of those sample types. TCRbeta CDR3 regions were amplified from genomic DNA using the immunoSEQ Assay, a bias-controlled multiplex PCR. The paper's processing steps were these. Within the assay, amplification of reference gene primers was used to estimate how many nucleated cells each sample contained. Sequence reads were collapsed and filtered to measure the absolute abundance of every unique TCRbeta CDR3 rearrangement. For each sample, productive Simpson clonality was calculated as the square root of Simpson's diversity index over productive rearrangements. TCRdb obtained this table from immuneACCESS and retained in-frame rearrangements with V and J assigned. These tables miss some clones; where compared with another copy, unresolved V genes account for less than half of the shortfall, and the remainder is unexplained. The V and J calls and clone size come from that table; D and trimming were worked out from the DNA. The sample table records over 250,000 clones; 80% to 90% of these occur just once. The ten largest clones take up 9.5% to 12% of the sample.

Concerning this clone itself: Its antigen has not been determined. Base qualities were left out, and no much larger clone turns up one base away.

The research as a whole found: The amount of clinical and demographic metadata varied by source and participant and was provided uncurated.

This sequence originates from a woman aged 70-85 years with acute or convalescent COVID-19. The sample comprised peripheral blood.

The DNA sequence is as follows: TGTGCCAGTATACAGGTTTATAGCAATCAGCCCCAGCATTTT. It translates to CASIQVYSNQPQHF. The chain links TRBV6-5 with TRBJ1-5; TRBD1 could be the D gene, as 5 bases match. Based on the germline V gene, the CDR1 and CDR2 sequences are MNHEY and SVGAGI. Measured from the cysteine to the phenylalanine, the CDR3 is 14 residues long. This entry keeps only the CDR3 DNA: 42 bases, framed from base 1. Deletion took 9 bases off V and 0 bases off J, with a span of 12 bases between the germline ends.